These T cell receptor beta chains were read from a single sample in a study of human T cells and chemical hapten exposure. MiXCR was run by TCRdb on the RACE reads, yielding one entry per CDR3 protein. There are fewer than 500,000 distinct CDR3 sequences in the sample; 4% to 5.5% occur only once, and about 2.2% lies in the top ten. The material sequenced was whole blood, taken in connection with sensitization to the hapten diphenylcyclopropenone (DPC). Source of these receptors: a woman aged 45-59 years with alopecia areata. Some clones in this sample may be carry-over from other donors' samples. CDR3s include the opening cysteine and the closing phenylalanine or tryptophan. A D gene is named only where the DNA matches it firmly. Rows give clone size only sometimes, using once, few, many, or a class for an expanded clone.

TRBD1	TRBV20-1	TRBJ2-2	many	CSAQDRGAYTGELFF	TGCAGTGCTCAGGACAGGGGGGCGTACACCGGGGAGCTGTTTTTT
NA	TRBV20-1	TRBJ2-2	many	CSVDGLANTGELFF	TGCAGTGTGGATGGGCTTGCGAACACCGGGGAGCTGTTTTTT
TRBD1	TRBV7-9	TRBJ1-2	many	CASSQGQALEGYTF	TGTGCCAGCAGCCAGGGACAGGCCTTGGAAGGCTACACCTTC
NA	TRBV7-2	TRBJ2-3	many	CASSLLGGTDTQYF	TGTGCCAGCAGTTTATTGGGGGGCACAGATACGCAGTATTTT
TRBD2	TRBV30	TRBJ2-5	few	CAWSVVSGSKTQYF	TGTGCCTGGAGTGTAGTTAGCGGGAGTAAGACCCAGTACTTC
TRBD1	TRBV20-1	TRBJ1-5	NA	CSVTGTGNQPQHF	TGCAGTGTTACCGGGACAGGCAATCAGCCCCAGCATTTT
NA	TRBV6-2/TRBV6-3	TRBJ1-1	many	CASSYRKGWRLNTEAFF	TGTGCCAGCAGTTATAGGAAGGGATGGAGACTGAACACTGAAGCTTTCTTT
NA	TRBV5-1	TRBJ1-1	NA	CASSPDGQGNTEAFF	TGCGCCAGCAGCCCGGACGGCCAGGGAAACACTGAAGCTTTCTTT
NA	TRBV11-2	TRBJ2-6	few	CASSRNVGANVLTF	TGTGCCAGCAGCCGGAACGTGGGGGCCAACGTCCTGACTTTC
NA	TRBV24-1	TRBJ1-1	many	CATSAGGDTEAFF	TGTGCCACCAGTGCCGGAGGGGACACTGAAGCTTTCTTT
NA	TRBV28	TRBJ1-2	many	CASSSPQGTKGGYTF	TGTGCCAGCAGCTCCCCCCAGGGCACAAAAGGGGGCTACACCTTC
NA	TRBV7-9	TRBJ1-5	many	CASSLDSGNQPQHF	TGTGCCAGCAGCTTGGACAGTGGCAATCAGCCCCAGCATTTT
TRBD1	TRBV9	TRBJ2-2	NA	CASSVTSGTGTGELFF	TGTGCCAGCAGCGTTACCTCCGGGACAGGGACCGGGGAGCTGTTTTTT
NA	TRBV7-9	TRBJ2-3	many	CASSLWLVTQYF	TGTGCCAGCAGCCTGTGGCTCGTTACGCAGTATTTT
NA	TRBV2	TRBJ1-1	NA	CASSEAAEAFF	TGTGCCAGCAGTGAGGCCGCTGAAGCTTTCTTT
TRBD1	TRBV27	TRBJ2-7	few	CASKAGGATYEQYF	TGTGCCAGCAAGGCAGGGGGCGCGACATACGAGCAGTACTTC
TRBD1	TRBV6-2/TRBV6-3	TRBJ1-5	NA	CASSTSRAGGARSNQPQHF	TGTGCCAGCAGTACAAGCCGGGCAGGGGGCGCGAGGAGCAATCAGCCCCAGCATTTT
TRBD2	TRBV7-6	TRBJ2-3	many	CASSLSGRGVTDTQYF	TGTGCCAGCAGCCTAAGTGGGCGGGGGGTGACAGATACGCAGTATTTT